These T cell receptor beta chains were read from a single sample in a study of cytomegalovirus exposure and HLA in healthy donors. TCRdb's table, derived via immunoSEQ multiplex PCR, lists solely in-frame clones and lacks some. The sample lists roughly 180,000 clones, roughly 9.4% occurring once. Source material: PBMCs. Receptor source: a woman in her twenties or thirties in good health and CMV-seropositive. Both conserved end residues are part of each CDR3. The D gene is left open where the match is weak. A row's size may be missing; if present it is once, few, many or a size class.

size	V	D	J	CDR3	DNA
NA	TRBV2	TRBD2	TRBJ2-3	CASSDPLAGVGASTDTQYF	TGTGCCAGCAGTGACCCGCTAGCGGGAGTTGGGGCTAGCACAGATACGCAGTATTTT
few	TRBV5-1	TRBD1	TRBJ1-1	CASSFDRGAEAFF	TGCGCCAGCAGCTTTGACAGGGGGGCTGAAGCTTTCTTT
few	TRBV7-9	TRBD2	TRBJ2-6	CASSLPSGRSGANVLTF	TGTGCCAGCAGCTTGCCAAGCGGGAGGTCTGGGGCCAACGTCCTGACTTTC
few	TRBV6-1	TRBD2	TRBJ2-1	CASSASATSAYNEQFF	TGTGCCAGCAGTGCCTCCGCAACTAGCGCCTACAATGAGCAGTTCTTC
NA	TRBV2	NA	TRBJ2-5	CASSGLSGRQETQYF	TGTGCCAGCAGCGGGCTCTCGGGGAGACAAGAGACCCAGTACTTC
NA	TRBV22-1	NA	TRBJ2-7	CPGSAREVGTPPYEQYF	TGTCCTGGGAGCGCCCGGGAAGTCGGGACTCCCCCCTACGAGCAGTACTTC
few	TRBV2	TRBD1	TRBJ1-4	CASRRDRTNEKLFF	TGTGCCAGCAGAAGGGACAGAACTAATGAAAAACTGTTTTTT
few	TRBV5-6	NA	TRBJ1-1	CASSLQQGLRTEAFF	TGTGCCAGCAGCTTGCAACAGGGTTTGCGCACTGAAGCTTTCTTT
few	TRBV2	TRBD1	TRBJ1-4	CASRGQAGEKLFF	TGTGCCAGCAGAGGACAGGCCGGGGAAAAACTGTTTTTT
NA	TRBV4-2	NA	TRBJ2-7	CASSATSAGNSYEQYF	TGTGCCAGCAGCGCCACATCCGCAGGGAACTCCTACGAGCAGTACTTC
NA	TRBV27	NA	TRBJ1-2	CASSRIPPREPINYGYTF	TGTGCCAGCAGCCGTATACCCCCCAGGGAACCGATTAACTATGGCTACACCTTC
few	TRBV15	NA	TRBJ2-1	CATSRNGATYNEQFF	TGTGCCACCAGCCGAAATGGGGCAACTTACAATGAGCAGTTCTTC
few	TRBV2	NA	TRBJ2-5	CASSLGLAYKETQYF	TGTGCCAGCAGTCTGGGGCTAGCGTACAAAGAGACCCAGTACTTC
NA	TRBV19	NA	TRBJ1-1	CASIPEAFGGEAFF	TGTGCCAGTATCCCGGAGGCTTTTGGAGGTGAAGCTTTCTTT
NA	TRBV19	TRBD2	TRBJ2-7	CASSAREGYEQYF	TGTGCCAGTAGTGCACGGGAGGGCTACGAGCAGTACTTC
few	TRBV6-5	TRBD2	TRBJ2-7	CASSYKLADYEQYF	TGTGCCAGCAGTTACAAACTAGCGGACTACGAGCAGTACTTC
many	TRBV6-1	TRBD1	TRBJ1-1	CASRDRATSTEAFF	TGTGCCAGCAGAGACAGGGCCACCTCCACTGAAGCTTTCTTT
few	TRBV5-1	NA	TRBJ2-7	CASSLDTASSYEQYF	TGCGCCAGCAGCTTGGACACCGCTAGCTCCTACGAGCAGTACTTC